A selection of T cell receptor beta chains follows, all from one sample in a study of T cell changes during pregnancy in multiple sclerosis. Some clones are missing from TCRdb's copy, which holds only in-frame ones; the method was immunoSEQ multiplex PCR. The sample records around 20,000 clones, roughly nine tenths being singletons. The sample consisted of CD8+ T cells from peripheral blood mononuclear cells, taken in the second trimester of pregnancy. The receptors were gathered from a female donor in good health, enrolled as a control in a pregnancy study. Both conserved end residues are part of each CDR3. Fields, in order: D gene, J gene, V gene, CDR3 protein. D genes are given only for firm matches.

D gene: NA; J gene: TRBJ2-3; V gene: TRBV6-4; CDR3 protein: CASSDSSERTQYF
D gene: NA; J gene: TRBJ2-1; V gene: TRBV19; CDR3 protein: CASSSVLGWGDEQFF
D gene: TRBD1; J gene: TRBJ2-7; V gene: TRBV30; CDR3 protein: CAWSPTGQHEQYF
D gene: NA; J gene: TRBJ2-2; V gene: TRBV4-1; CDR3 protein: CASSPPTGELFF
D gene: TRBD1; J gene: TRBJ1-4; V gene: TRBV4-2; CDR3 protein: CASSPRGTGDEKLFF
D gene: NA; J gene: TRBJ1-1; V gene: TRBV6-5; CDR3 protein: CASSYYPQGPGTEAFF
D gene: NA; J gene: TRBJ2-1; V gene: TRBV19; CDR3 protein: CASSPGLDTGNEQFF
D gene: TRBD1; J gene: TRBJ2-2; V gene: TRBV11-3; CDR3 protein: CASRDRGNTGELFF
D gene: TRBD1; J gene: TRBJ2-5; V gene: TRBV5-1; CDR3 protein: CASRSVGQGNRETQYF
D gene: NA; J gene: TRBJ1-1; V gene: TRBV19; CDR3 protein: CASSYGGTEAFF
D gene: NA; J gene: TRBJ1-6; V gene: TRBV30; CDR3 protein: CAWSSGRENSPLHF
D gene: NA; J gene: TRBJ2-1; V gene: TRBV6-5; CDR3 protein: CASGRRTYNEQFF
D gene: TRBD2; J gene: TRBJ2-7; V gene: TRBV28; CDR3 protein: CASTSYSGSADDEQYF
D gene: NA; J gene: TRBJ2-5; V gene: TRBV18; CDR3 protein: CASSREAAQETQYF
D gene: NA; J gene: TRBJ1-1; V gene: TRBV13; CDR3 protein: CASSLDRAEAFF
D gene: TRBD2; J gene: TRBJ2-2; V gene: TRBV14; CDR3 protein: CASSARLAGLTGELFF
D gene: NA; J gene: TRBJ2-6; V gene: TRBV4-1; CDR3 protein: CASSQDQNSGANVLTF
D gene: TRBD2; J gene: TRBJ2-2; V gene: TRBV11-3; CDR3 protein: CASSDLAGGIGELFF
D gene: TRBD2; J gene: TRBJ2-1; V gene: TRBV6-1; CDR3 protein: CASRTWEGRRQFF
D gene: TRBD2; J gene: TRBJ2-1; V gene: TRBV7-9; CDR3 protein: CASSLAASGTNEQFF
D gene: NA; J gene: TRBJ1-5; V gene: TRBV7-8; CDR3 protein: CASSFTRDQPQHF
D gene: TRBD2; J gene: TRBJ2-5; V gene: TRBV7-9; CDR3 protein: CASSSPGGEETQYF
D gene: TRBD2; J gene: TRBJ2-7; V gene: TRBV6-5; CDR3 protein: CASSLSGPSYEQYF
D gene: TRBD1; J gene: TRBJ1-3; V gene: TRBV19; CDR3 protein: CASSPYGGQPSFGNTIYF
D gene: TRBD2; J gene: TRBJ2-7; V gene: TRBV7-9; CDR3 protein: CASSPSGLAGVTSYEQYF
D gene: TRBD1; J gene: TRBJ1-3; V gene: TRBV28; CDR3 protein: CASKDQGEVNTIYF
D gene: NA; J gene: TRBJ2-1; V gene: TRBV27; CDR3 protein: CASSFPSGGSSYNEQFF
D gene: TRBD1; J gene: TRBJ1-1; V gene: TRBV27; CDR3 protein: CASRPQGKNTEAFF
D gene: NA; J gene: TRBJ2-7; V gene: TRBV16; CDR3 protein: CASSQSAEQYF
D gene: TRBD1; J gene: TRBJ1-1; V gene: TRBV28; CDR3 protein: CASRSQGAGTEAFF
D gene: TRBD1; J gene: TRBJ2-5; V gene: TRBV2; CDR3 protein: CASRGQGAGETQYF
D gene: TRBD1; J gene: TRBJ1-1; V gene: TRBV5-5; CDR3 protein: CASSWTGAEAFF
D gene: TRBD2; J gene: TRBJ2-1; V gene: TRBV19; CDR3 protein: CASSISSGPYNEQFF
D gene: NA; J gene: TRBJ2-7; V gene: TRBV2; CDR3 protein: CASSDETGSEQYF
D gene: NA; J gene: TRBJ2-3; V gene: TRBV10-1; CDR3 protein: CASKGSAGPTDTQYF
D gene: NA; J gene: TRBJ2-7; V gene: TRBV14; CDR3 protein: CASSRLTGSSYEQYF
D gene: NA; J gene: TRBJ1-5; V gene: TRBV7-9; CDR3 protein: CASSLNTDQPQHF
D gene: TRBD1; J gene: TRBJ2-2; V gene: TRBV5-4; CDR3 protein: CASSLDRVLSGELFF
D gene: TRBD1; J gene: TRBJ2-1; V gene: TRBV6-4; CDR3 protein: CASSERRGLNEQFF
D gene: TRBD1; J gene: TRBJ2-3; V gene: TRBV28; CDR3 protein: CASSLPAGTGKDTQYF
D gene: NA; J gene: TRBJ1-1; V gene: TRBV29-1; CDR3 protein: CSVDTGSNTEAFF